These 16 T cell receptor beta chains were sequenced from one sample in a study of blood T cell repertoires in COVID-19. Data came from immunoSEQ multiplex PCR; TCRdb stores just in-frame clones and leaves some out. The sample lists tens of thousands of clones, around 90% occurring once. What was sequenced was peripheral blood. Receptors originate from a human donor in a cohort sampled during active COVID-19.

For the CDR3, the DNA is TGTGCCAGCAGTACACGGACTAGCGGTGTTGTAAAGCAGTACTTC. This sequence encodes CASSTRTSGVVKQYF. This chain joins TRBV6-5 and TRBJ2-7; 10 bases line up with TRBD2. CDR1 is MNHEY and CDR2 is SVGAGI in the germline V gene. Trimming took 5 bases from V and 8 from J; bases not matched to a gene: 12. The CDR3 consists of 15 residues.

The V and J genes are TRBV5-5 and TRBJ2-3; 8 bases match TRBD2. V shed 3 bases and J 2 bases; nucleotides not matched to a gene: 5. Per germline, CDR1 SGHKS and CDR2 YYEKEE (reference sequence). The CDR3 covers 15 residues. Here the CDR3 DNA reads TGTGCCAGCAGCTCGGGACTAGGGGTCACAGATACGCAGTATTTT. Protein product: CASSSGLGVTDTQYF.

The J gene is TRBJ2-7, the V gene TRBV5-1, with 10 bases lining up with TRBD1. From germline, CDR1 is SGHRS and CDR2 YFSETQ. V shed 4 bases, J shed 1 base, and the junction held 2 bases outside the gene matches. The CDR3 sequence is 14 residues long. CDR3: CASSKGQGSYEQYF. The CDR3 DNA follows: TGCGCCAGCAGCAAGGGACAGGGGTCCTACGAGCAGTACTTC.

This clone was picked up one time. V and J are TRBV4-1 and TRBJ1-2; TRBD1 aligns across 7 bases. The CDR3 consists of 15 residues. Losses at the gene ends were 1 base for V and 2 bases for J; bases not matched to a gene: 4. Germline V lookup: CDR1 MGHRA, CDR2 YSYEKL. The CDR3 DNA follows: TGCGCCAGCAGCCAAGCTGACAGGGTGAACTATGGCTACACCTTC. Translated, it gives CASSQADRVNYGYTF.

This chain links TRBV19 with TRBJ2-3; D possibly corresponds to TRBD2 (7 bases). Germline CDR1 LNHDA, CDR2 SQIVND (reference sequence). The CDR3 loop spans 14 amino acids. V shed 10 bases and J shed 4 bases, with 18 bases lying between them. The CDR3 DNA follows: TGTGCCACCCGAGGGGGGGGTCACGCAGATACGCAGTATTTT. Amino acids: CATRGGGHADTQYF. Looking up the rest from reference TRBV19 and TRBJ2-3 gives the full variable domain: DGGITQSPKYLFRKEGQNVTLSCEQNLNHDAMYWYRQDPGQGLRLIYYSQIVNDFQKGDIAEGYSVSREKKESFPLTVTSAQKNPTAFYLCATRGGGHADTQYFGPGTRLTVL.

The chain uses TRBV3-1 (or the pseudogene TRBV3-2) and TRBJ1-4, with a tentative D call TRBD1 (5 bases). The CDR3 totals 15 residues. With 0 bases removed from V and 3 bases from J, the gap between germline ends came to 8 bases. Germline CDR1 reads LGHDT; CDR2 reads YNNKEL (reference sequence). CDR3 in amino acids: CASSQDGAPNEKLFF. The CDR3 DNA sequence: TGTGCCAGCAGCCAAGATGGGGCACCTAATGAAAAACTGTTTTTT.

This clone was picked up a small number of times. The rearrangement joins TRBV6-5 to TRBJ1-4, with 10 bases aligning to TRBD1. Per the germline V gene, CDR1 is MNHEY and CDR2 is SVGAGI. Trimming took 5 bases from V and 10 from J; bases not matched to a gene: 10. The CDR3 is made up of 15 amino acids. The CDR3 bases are TGTGCCAGCAGTCCGGGGGGGACAGGGGCAGTAAAACTGTTTTTT. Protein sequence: CASSPGGTGAVKLFF.

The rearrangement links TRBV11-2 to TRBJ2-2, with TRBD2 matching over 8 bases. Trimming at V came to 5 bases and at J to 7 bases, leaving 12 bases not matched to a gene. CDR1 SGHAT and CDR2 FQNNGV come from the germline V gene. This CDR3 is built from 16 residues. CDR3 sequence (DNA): TGTGCCAGCAGCCCGCAAGGCGGGAGGATTAACGGGGAGCTGTTTTTT. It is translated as CASSPQGGRINGELFF.

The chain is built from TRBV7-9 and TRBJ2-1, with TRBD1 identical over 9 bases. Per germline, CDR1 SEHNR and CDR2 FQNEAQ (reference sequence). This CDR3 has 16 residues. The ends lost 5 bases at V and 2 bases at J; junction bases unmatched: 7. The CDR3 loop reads CASSGTGTGPYNEQFF. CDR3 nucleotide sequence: TGTGCCAGCAGCGGAACCGGGACAGGGCCCTACAATGAGCAGTTCTTC.

As DNA, the CDR3 is TGTGCCAGCTCACCCGGGGTCAACTCCTACAATGAGCAGTTCTTC. The encoded protein is CASSPGVNSYNEQFF. J is TRBJ2-1 and V is TRBV18; possible D gene TRBD2, 5 bases. The germline CDR1 and CDR2 sequences are KGHSH and LQKENI. This CDR3 is 15 amino acids long. The germline V and J ends were trimmed by 3 bases and 0 bases, with 9 bases remaining between them.

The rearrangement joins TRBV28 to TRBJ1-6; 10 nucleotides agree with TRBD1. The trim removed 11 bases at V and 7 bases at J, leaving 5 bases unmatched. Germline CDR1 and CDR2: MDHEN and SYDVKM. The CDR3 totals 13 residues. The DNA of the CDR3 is TGTGCCCACGGGGGACAGGGGAATTCACCCCTCCACTTT. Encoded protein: CAHGGQGNSPLHF. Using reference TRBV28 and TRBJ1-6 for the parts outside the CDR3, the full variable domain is DVKVTQSSRYLVKRTGEKVFLECVQDMDHENMFWYRQDPGLGLRLIYFSYDVKMKEKGDIPEGYSVSREKKERFSLILESASTNQTSMYLCAHGGQGNSPLHFGNGTRLTVT.

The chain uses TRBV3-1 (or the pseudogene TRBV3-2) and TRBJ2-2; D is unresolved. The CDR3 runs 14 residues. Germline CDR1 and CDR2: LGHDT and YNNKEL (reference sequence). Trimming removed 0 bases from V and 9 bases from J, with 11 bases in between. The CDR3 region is CASSQDLMGRELFF. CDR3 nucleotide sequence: TGTGCCAGCAGCCAAGATTTAATGGGCCGGGAGCTGTTTTTT.

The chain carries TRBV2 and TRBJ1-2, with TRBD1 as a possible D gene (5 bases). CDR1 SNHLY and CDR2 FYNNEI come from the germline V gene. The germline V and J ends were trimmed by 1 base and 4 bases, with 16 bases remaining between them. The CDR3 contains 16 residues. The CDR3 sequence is CASSEVVRVSFYGYTF. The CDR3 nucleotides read TGTGCCAGCAGTGAAGTGGTCAGGGTATCATTCTATGGCTACACCTTC.

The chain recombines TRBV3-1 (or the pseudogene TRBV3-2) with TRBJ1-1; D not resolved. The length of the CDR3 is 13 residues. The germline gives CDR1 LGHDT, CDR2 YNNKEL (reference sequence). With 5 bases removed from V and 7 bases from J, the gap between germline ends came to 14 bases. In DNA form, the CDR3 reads TGTGCCAGCAGCTCGGGAACCCTCCGTGAAGCTTTCTTT. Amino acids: CASSSGTLREAFF.

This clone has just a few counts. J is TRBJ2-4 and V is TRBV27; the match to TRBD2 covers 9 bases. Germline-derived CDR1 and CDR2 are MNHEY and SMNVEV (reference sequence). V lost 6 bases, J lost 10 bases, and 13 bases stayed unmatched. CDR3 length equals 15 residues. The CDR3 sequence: CASSEVRAGGGIQYF. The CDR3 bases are TGTGCCAGCAGCGAGGTCAGGGCGGGAGGGGGGATTCAGTACTTC.

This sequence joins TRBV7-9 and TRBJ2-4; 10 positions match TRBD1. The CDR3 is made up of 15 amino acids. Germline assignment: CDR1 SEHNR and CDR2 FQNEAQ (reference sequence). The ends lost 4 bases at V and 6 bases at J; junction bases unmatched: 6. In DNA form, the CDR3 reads TGTGCCAGCAGCTCCGGGACAGGGGAGGGAAACATTCAGTACTTC. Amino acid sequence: CASSSGTGEGNIQYF.